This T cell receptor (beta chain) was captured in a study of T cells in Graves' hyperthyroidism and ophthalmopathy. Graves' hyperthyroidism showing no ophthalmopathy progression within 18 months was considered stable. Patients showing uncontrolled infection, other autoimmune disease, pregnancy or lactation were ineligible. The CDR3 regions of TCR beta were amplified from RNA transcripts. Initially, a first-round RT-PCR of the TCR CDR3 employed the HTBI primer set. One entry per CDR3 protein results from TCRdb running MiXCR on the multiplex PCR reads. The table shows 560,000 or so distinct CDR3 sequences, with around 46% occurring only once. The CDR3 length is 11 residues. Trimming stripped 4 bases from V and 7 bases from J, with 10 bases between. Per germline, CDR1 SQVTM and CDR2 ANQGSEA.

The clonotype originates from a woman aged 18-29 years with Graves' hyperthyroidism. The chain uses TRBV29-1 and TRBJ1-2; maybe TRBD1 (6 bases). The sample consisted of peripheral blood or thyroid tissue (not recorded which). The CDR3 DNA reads TGCAGCGTTGTGGGGGCTGGTGGCTACACCTTC. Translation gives CSVVGAGGYTF.